This note documents a single T cell receptor (beta chain) sequence. Its antigen is not identified. Sequencing used immunoSEQ multiplex PCR; TCRdb keeps in-frame clones, though not all of them. The sample has some 520,000 clones, roughly 85% seen once. The data were obtained in a study of Ad26.COV2.S vaccination and SARS-CoV-2 variants. About the study: Intramuscularly, Ad26.COV2.S was given either once or twice, 56 days apart.

Per the germline V gene, CDR1 is MNHEY and CDR2 is SVGEGT. The CDR3 sequence is 13 residues long. V was trimmed by 0 bases and J by 2 bases, leaving 5 bases between them. Treatment described: roughly 18 received Ad26.COV2.S at low or high dose, single or two shots; several received placebo; per-sample allocation not given. Day 63 after the first vaccine or placebo injection was the time point for sampling. The donor was a Boston adult aged 18-55 years. Findings of the study overall: Total T cell responses may have been underestimated by the TCR breadth and depth analyses. Recipients of vaccine and of placebo showed similar breadth of their non-spike TCR repertoires.

The rearrangement joins TRBV6-2 or TRBV6-3 to TRBJ2-7; D is uncertain. This TCR was sampled from a person between 18 and 65 years old who received the Ad26.COV2.S COVID-19 vaccine or a placebo. The sequenced sample was peripheral blood, obtained in a trial of Ad26.COV2.S vaccine versus placebo. The CDR3 loop is CASSYSFAYEQYF. As DNA, the CDR3 is TGTGCCAGCAGTTACTCATTCGCCTACGAGCAGTACTTC.